This T cell receptor (beta chain) was found in a study of T cell repertoires in cytomegalovirus infection. The overall study: Public TCR beta signatures marked donors with CMV infection and the matching HLA.

The CDR3 sequence is 14 residues long. Trimming removed 8 bases at V and 1 base at J, with 15 bases between. The V gene's germline CDR1 is MNHNS and CDR2 SASEGT. Using its own MiXCR run on the reads, TCRdb lists one record per CDR3 protein. The sample contains about 740,000 distinct CDR3 sequences, 35% to 45% of which appear only once. There are a few counts of this clonotype. The antigen is undetermined. Study observations and caveats: Ex vivo, HLA-C-restricted CMV-specific TCR beta clonotypes prevailed over the rest of the response. Carriers of CMV plus the relevant HLA were identified by cumulative public TCR beta family frequency.

This clonotype originated in a human donor in good health (CMV status not recorded). Some clones in this sample may be carry-over from other donors' samples. Sequences were obtained from PBMCs. The rearrangement joins TRBV6-1 to TRBJ2-7; possible D gene TRBD1, 6 bases. The CDR3 sequence is CASGGRALSYEQYF. The CDR3 DNA reads TGTGCCAGCGGGGGCAGGGCGCTATCCTACGAGCAGTACTTC.